This TCR beta chain stems from a study of CD8 T cells in ankylosing spondylitis. With 2 bases removed from V and 1 base from J, the gap between germline ends came to 14 bases. The CDR3 extends over 17 amino acids. Overall study results and limits: A motif in TCR beta, a set of under ten highly homologous variants, appeared characteristic of ankylosing spondylitis blood. The authors reported significant enrichment of disease-linked clones in matched ankylosing spondylitis synovial fluid. Clones linked to disease, bearing a CD8+ phenotype, were relatively rare in peripheral blood. Past research had described some motif variants in reactive arthritis synovial fluid and blood.

As the method for making TCR beta libraries, quantitative 5'-RACE with molecular barcodes was used. A single record per CDR3 protein comes from TCRdb applying MiXCR to the 5' RACE reads. Of under 950,000 distinct CDR3 sequences listed, over 15% are singletons. The sample holds a few counts of this clonotype. Its antigen remains unknown. The sample consisted of blood, either unsorted or a sorted T cell fraction (not recorded which). This clonotype originated in a male donor with ankylosing spondylitis. The chain couples TRBV12-3 or TRBV12-4 to TRBJ2-2; maybe TRBD2 (6 bases). This CDR3 is CASSLPPWRENTGELFF. Here the CDR3 DNA reads TGTGCCAGCAGTTTACCTCCCTGGCGGGAGAACACCGGGGAGCTGTTTTTT.